This TCR beta chain was sequenced in a study of lymphopenia after photon versus proton radiotherapy. Whole-study results and caveats: Larger post-nadir TCR diversity loss correlated inversely with survival in deceased patients. Survival link was tested only in deceased patients; proton benefit remains a possibility. Under photons, naive T cells and diversity fell while effector/memory populations rose. After the lymphocyte nadir, photon-treated repertoires showed oligoclonal expansion, especially of CD8+ Temra cells.

Of note for this clone: Its antigen is currently unknown.

Looked up from germline, CDR1 is LNHDA and CDR2 is SQIVND (reference sequence). The CDR3 runs 11 residues. Trimming removed 10 bases at V and 3 bases at J, with 7 bases between. Profiling relied on immunoSEQ multiplex PCR, and the TCRdb table lists in-frame clones only, not all of them. The sample includes under 30,000 clones, roughly 89% of them seen just once. The specimen was peripheral blood, collected from a patient treated with proton-based radiotherapy. J is TRBJ2-1 and V is TRBV19; D is uncertain. This TCR was recovered from a woman aged 60-75 years with cholangiocarcinoma. Some clones in this sample may be carry-over from other donors' samples. CDR3 bases: TGTGCCACTCTAGACTACAATGAGCAGTTCTTC. It codes for CATLDYNEQFF.